What follows describes a single T cell receptor (beta chain). These data originate in a study of blood T cell repertoires in COVID-19. Measured with immunoSEQ multiplex PCR; TCRdb has only the in-frame clones, and not every one. The sample lists approximately 350,000 clones; roughly 86% were seen once. V was trimmed by 6 bases and J by 6 bases, leaving 14 bases between them. CDR1 and CDR2 from the germline V gene are MNHEY and SVGAGI. The CDR3 runs to 13 residues. This TCR was sampled from a woman in her 70s with COVID-19, enrolled during active disease. The sequencing input was peripheral blood. The V call is TRBV6-5, the J call TRBJ1-1, with D possibly matching TRBD1 (6 bases). The CDR3 sequence is CASSQGPRAEAFF. The DNA of the CDR3 is TGTGCCAGCAGCCAGGGGCCGAGGGCTGAAGCTTTCTTT.